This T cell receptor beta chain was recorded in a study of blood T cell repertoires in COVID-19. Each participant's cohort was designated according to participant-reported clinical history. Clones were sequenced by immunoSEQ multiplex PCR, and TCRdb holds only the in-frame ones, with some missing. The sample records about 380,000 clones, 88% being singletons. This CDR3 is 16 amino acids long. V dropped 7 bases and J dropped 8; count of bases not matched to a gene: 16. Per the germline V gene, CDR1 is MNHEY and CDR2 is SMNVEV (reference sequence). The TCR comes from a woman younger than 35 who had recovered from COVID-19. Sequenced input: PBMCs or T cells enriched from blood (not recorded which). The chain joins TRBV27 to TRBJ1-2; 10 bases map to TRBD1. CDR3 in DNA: TGTGCCAGCACTTGGACAGGGGGTCTCCCCCTCGCCGGCTACACCTTC. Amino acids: CASTWTGGLPLAGYTF.